These 26 T cell receptor beta chains were all obtained from the same sample, sequenced in a study of radiation and T cells in renal cell carcinoma (dated by TCRdb to 2019 to 2021). Receptor amplification or capture employed the immunoSEQ multiplex PCR assay. TCRdb took this table from immuneACCESS and kept in-frame rearrangements with V and J called. Such tables lack part of the clones; where checked against another copy, unresolved V genes explain under half of the gap, and the rest is unexplained. This sample has 150,000 to 200,000 clones in its table, and 88% of those were observed once. The ten largest clones take up around 11% of the sample. Explained via the paper, the time point label denotes: blood 4 weeks post-SBRT, at nephrectomy. The sample's treatment or condition label is to be understood as: 15 Gy SBRT to primary tumor, nephrectomy 4 weeks later. The sequences come from blood, collected from a patient whose treatment included radiotherapy and nephrectomy. The receptor set was obtained from a woman in her 50s with renal cell carcinoma.

The chain joins TRBV5-8 to TRBJ1-2, with D perhaps matching TRBD1 (5 bases). The CDR3 runs to 15 residues. The V gene lost 0 bases and the J gene lost 4 bases, with 13 bases spanning the gap. The germline V gene has CDR1 SGHTS and CDR2 YDEGEE. CDR3 in DNA: TGTGCCAGCAGCTTGGCCCCGAGGGGCTTCTATGGCTACACCTTC. This codes for CASSLAPRGFYGYTF.

This chain joins TRBV13 and TRBJ2-1; 7 nucleotides agree with TRBD1. CDR1 and CDR2 (germline): PRHDT, FYEKMQ (reference sequence). The CDR3 is 16 amino acids. V shed 4 bases, J shed 2 bases, and the junction held 8 bases outside the gene matches. CDR3: CASSSQTGATYNEQFF. DNA for the CDR3: TGTGCCAGCAGCTCTCAAACAGGGGCAACCTACAATGAGCAGTTCTTC.

The chain couples TRBV2 to TRBJ2-3, with D unclear. Germline V gives CDR1 SNHLY, CDR2 FYNNEI. The ends were cut back, 2 bases at V and 7 bases at J, with 7 bases in the middle. The CDR3 has 12 residues. CDR3 sequence (DNA): TGTGCCAGCAGTGAACTAGACCATACGCAGTATTTT. Protein product: CASSELDHTQYF.

The gene calls are TRBV5-5 and TRBJ1-5, with D possibly TRBD1 on 5 matching bases. V lost 0 bases, J lost 6 bases, and 19 bases lay in between. The length of the CDR3 is 17 residues. The germline V gene encodes CDR1 SGHKS and CDR2 YYEKEE (reference sequence). The CDR3 coding sequence is TGTGCCAGCAGCTTGGCTTACGGGACTCCGAAAGTTCAGCCCCAGCATTTT. Encoded protein: CASSLAYGTPKVQPQHF. Filled out from reference TRBV5-5 and TRBJ1-5, the complete variable domain reads DAGVTQSPTHLIKTRGQQVTLRCSPISGHKSVSWYQQVLGQGPQFIFQYYEKEERGRGNFPDRFSARQFPNYSSELNVNALLLGDSALYLCASSLAYGTPKVQPQHFGDGTRLSIL.

The chain joins TRBV28 to TRBJ2-3; possible D gene TRBD1, 6 bases. Germline assignment: CDR1 MDHEN and CDR2 SYDVKM. The CDR3 has 14 residues. V was cut by 7 bases and J by 2 bases, with 13 bases left in between. As DNA, the CDR3 is TGTGCCAGCATCCGGAACAGGGACACAGATACGCAGTATTTT. Protein sequence: CASIRNRDTDTQYF.

This clone was counted a single time. The CDR3, as DNA: TGCGCCAGCAGCCAATACCACGGCACCGATAGCAATCAGCCCCAGCATTTT. Its translation is CASSQYHGTDSNQPQHF. The rearrangement uses TRBV4-3 and TRBJ1-5; D is undetermined. V gave up 2 bases and J gave up 0 bases, with 14 bases separating them. The CDR3 spans 17 residues. CDR1 and CDR2 from the germline V gene are LGHNA and YSLEER.

This sequence joins TRBV5-1 and TRBJ2-7; no clear D gene. The ends were cut back, 0 bases at V and 3 bases at J, with 13 bases in the middle. From germline, CDR1 is SGHRS and CDR2 YFSETQ. CDR3 length: 15 amino acids. The chain's CDR3 is CASSLVTGAYYEQYF. The CDR3 nucleotides read TGCGCCAGCAGCTTGGTGACCGGAGCCTACTACGAGCAGTACTTC.

The chain joins TRBV10-3 to TRBJ1-1; D possibly corresponds to TRBD1 (5 bases). The V end was cut by 3 bases, the J end by 5 bases, with 16 bases between. The CDR3 contains 15 residues. Germline CDR1 and CDR2: ENHRY and SYGVKD. The CDR3: CAISEAGRGITEAFF. The DNA for the CDR3 is TGTGCCATCAGTGAAGCCGGGCGGGGGATTACTGAAGCTTTCTTT.

This clone was observed a single time. This sequence joins TRBV4-2 and TRBJ1-4; 7 bases match TRBD1. The CDR3 consists of 15 residues. CDR1 and CDR2 from the germline V gene are LGHNA and YNFKEQ. V lost 4 bases to trimming and J lost 8 bases; unmatched junction nucleotides: 10. This chain's CDR3 is CASSRRQGAEEKLFF. The CDR3 region has the DNA TGTGCCAGCAGCCGAAGACAGGGTGCGGAGGAAAAACTGTTTTTT.

This chain connects TRBV6-1 to TRBJ2-3, with 12 bases fitting TRBD2. From germline, CDR1 is MNHNS and CDR2 SASEGT. V lost 3 bases to trimming and J lost 4 bases; unmatched junction nucleotides: 11. The CDR3 totals 18 residues. The chain's CDR3 is CASSDIPASGGAADTQYF. The CDR3 DNA reads TGTGCCAGCAGTGATATACCGGCTAGCGGGGGGGCGGCAGATACGCAGTATTTT.

Concerning this clone: The same CDR3 arises from other DNA sequences in this sample as well. The chain links TRBV7-8 to TRBJ2-2; the D gene is possibly TRBD2 (5 bases). Germline lookup yields CDR1 SGHVS and CDR2 FQNEAQ. The CDR3 loop spans 14 amino acids. The V end lost 2 bases, the J end lost 3 bases, and 7 bases lay between the germline ends. As DNA, the CDR3 is TGTGCCAGCAGCTTAAGGACTGACACCGGGGAGCTGTTTTTT. Encoded protein: CASSLRTDTGELFF.

This rearrangement joins TRBV19 to TRBJ2-1; D is uncertain. V lost 1 base to trimming and J lost 7 bases, with 8 bases between them. There are 13 residues in the CDR3. Germline values: CDR1 LNHDA, CDR2 SQIVND (reference sequence). The CDR3 protein is CASSIGQVNEQFF. DNA of the CDR3: TGTGCCAGTAGTATAGGTCAGGTAAATGAGCAGTTCTTC.

V gene TRBV5-6 combines with J gene TRBJ1-6; TRBD1 matches 7 bases. Germline V lookup: CDR1 SGHDT, CDR2 YYEEEE. Unmatched junction bases numbered 6, after V lost 3 bases and J lost 9 bases. The length of the CDR3 is 14 residues. CDR3 nucleotide sequence: TGTGCCAGCAGCTGGGGACAGTCTTCTTCACCCCTCCACTTT. Translation gives CASSWGQSSSPLHF. Drawing the rest from reference TRBV5-6 and TRBJ1-6, the complete variable domain is DAGVTQSPTHLIKTRGQQVTLRCSPKSGHDTVSWYQQALGQGPQFIFQYYEEEERQRGNFPDRFSGHQFPNYSSELNVNALLLGDSALYLCASSWGQSSSPLHFGNGTRLTVT.

The chain combines TRBV7-2 with TRBJ1-2; possibly TRBD1 for D (6 bases). The CDR3 is made up of 14 amino acids. The germline V and J ends were trimmed by 3 bases and 3 bases, with 11 bases remaining between them. CDR1 and CDR2 (germline): SGHTA, FQGNSA. This CDR3 reads CASSFNRDDYGYTF. The DNA of the CDR3 is TGTGCCAGCAGCTTTAACAGGGACGACTATGGCTACACCTTC.

This clone was counted once. The chain uses TRBV6-6 and TRBJ1-1; a possible D gene is TRBD1 (6 bases). The CDR3 totals 13 residues. Germline loops: CDR1 MNHNY, CDR2 SVGAGI (reference sequence). Trimming took off 7 bases at V and 5 bases at J, with 14 bases between the two ends. The CDR3 DNA reads as TGTGCCAGCAACGAACAGGGTTTAACTGAAGCTTTCTTT. It specifies CASNEQGLTEAFF.

The chain uses TRBV21-1 and TRBJ2-7; the tabulated D call, TRBD1, remains unverified against the DNA. TRBV21-1 is a documented pseudogene. This CDR3 has 14 residues. The CDR3 protein is CASSKGYGRYEQYF. The DNA of the CDR3 is TGTGCCAGCAGCAAAGGCTATGGCAGGTACGAGCAGTACTTC.

This clone was counted once. The sample carries other DNA sequences with the same CDR3. The CDR3 loop is CASSPGQGYEQYF. The CDR3 DNA follows: TGTGCCAGCAGCCCAGGGCAGGGGTACGAGCAGTACTTC. The chain combines TRBV27 with TRBJ2-7, with D possibly TRBD1 on 6 matching bases. Germline V gene lookup returns CDR1 MNHEY and CDR2 SMNVEV (reference sequence). The CDR3 loop spans 13 amino acids. Trimming took 6 bases from V and 4 from J, leaving 13 bases between them.

This clone appeared once. This chain links TRBV11-2 with TRBJ2-3, with 7 nucleotides matching TRBD2. The CDR3 covers 15 residues. Germline V gene sequence: CDR1 SGHAT, CDR2 FQNNGV. Unmatched junction bases numbered 7, after V lost 4 bases and J lost 3 bases. The CDR3 region has the DNA TGTGCCAGCAGCTCGGATAGGGAGGGAACAGATACGCAGTATTTT. Its translation is CASSSDREGTDTQYF.

This clone has a single count. The chain has TRBV30 and TRBJ2-7, with D hard to call. There are 18 residues in the CDR3. Deletions cut 0 bases from V and 6 bases from J, with 27 bases between. Germline V gene data show CDR1 as GTSNPN and CDR2 as SVGIG (reference sequence). DNA for the CDR3: TGTGCCTGGAGTGTCAGGCAAGACGCTCGGTACCCCTATTCCGAGCAGTACTTC. Protein sequence: CAWSVRQDARYPYSEQYF.

The V and J genes are TRBV7-9 and TRBJ1-2, with D unclear. Germline V gene lookup returns CDR1 SEHNR and CDR2 FQNEAQ (reference sequence). The CDR3 consists of 14 residues. V dropped 5 bases and J dropped 6 bases, with 16 bases sitting between them. The CDR3 bases are TGTGCCAGCAGCCTTTCTCAGGCGCTCGATGGCTACACCTTC. Translated: CASSLSQALDGYTF.

Comments on this clone: The same CDR3 can be traced to other DNA sequences in this sample. The gene calls are TRBV25-1 and TRBJ1-2, with D uncertain. Deletions cut 2 bases from V and 4 bases from J, with 8 bases between. This CDR3 region has 13 residues. From germline, CDR1 is MGHDK and CDR2 SYGVNS. CDR3 sequence (DNA): TGTGCCAGCAGTGAACTGGGCACCTATGGCTACACCTTC. This codes for CASSELGTYGYTF.

This rearrangement joins TRBV5-1 to TRBJ1-5, with a possible D match to TRBD1 (5 bases). CDR3 length: 16 residues. The germline V and J ends were trimmed by 0 bases and 2 bases, with 12 bases remaining between them. In germline, CDR1 is SGHRS, CDR2 YFSETQ. CDR3: CASSLGGSTGNQPQHF. In DNA, the CDR3 is TGCGCCAGCAGCTTGGGGGGGTCGACGGGCAATCAGCCCCAGCATTTT.

This chain uses TRBV6-1 with TRBJ1-5; no firm D call. The length of the CDR3 is 15 residues. CDR1 is MNHNS, CDR2 SASEGT, per germline. The ends were cut back, 1 base at V and 2 bases at J, with 9 bases in the middle. CDR3 in DNA: TGTGCCAGCAGTGAAGTTGGACGCGGCAATCAGCCCCAGCATTTT. Translated: CASSEVGRGNQPQHF.

The chain links TRBV5-1 to TRBJ2-3; TRBD2 aligns across 13 bases. This CDR3 is 16 amino acids long. Per germline, CDR1 SGHRS and CDR2 YFSETQ. The trim removed 4 bases at V and 1 base at J, leaving 3 bases unmatched. The CDR3 nucleotides read TGCGCCAGCAGCCATGGACTAGCGGGGGGCACAGATACGCAGTATTTT. It translates to CASSHGLAGGTDTQYF.

This chain joins TRBV10-3 and TRBJ1-2, with a possible D match to TRBD1 (6 bases). The V and J ends lost 3 bases and 5 bases respectively, with 19 bases between them. Per germline, CDR1 ENHRY and CDR2 SYGVKD. The CDR3 contains 16 residues. As DNA, the CDR3 is TGTGCCATCAGTGATAGCGGGAGGGGGAGTTCATATGGCTACACCTTC. Translation: CAISDSGRGSSYGYTF.

V usage is TRBV19 and J usage is TRBJ1-4, with 7 bases fitting TRBD1. CDR3 length: 17 amino acids. With 9 bases clipped from V and 0 bases from J, the junction kept 13 bases outside the gene matches. Germline V lookup: CDR1 LNHDA, CDR2 SQIVND (reference sequence). Here the CDR3 DNA reads TGTGCCAGCAACTCCCGGGACAGCCTTGCAACTAATGAAAAACTGTTTTTT. Amino acid sequence: CASNSRDSLATNEKLFF.